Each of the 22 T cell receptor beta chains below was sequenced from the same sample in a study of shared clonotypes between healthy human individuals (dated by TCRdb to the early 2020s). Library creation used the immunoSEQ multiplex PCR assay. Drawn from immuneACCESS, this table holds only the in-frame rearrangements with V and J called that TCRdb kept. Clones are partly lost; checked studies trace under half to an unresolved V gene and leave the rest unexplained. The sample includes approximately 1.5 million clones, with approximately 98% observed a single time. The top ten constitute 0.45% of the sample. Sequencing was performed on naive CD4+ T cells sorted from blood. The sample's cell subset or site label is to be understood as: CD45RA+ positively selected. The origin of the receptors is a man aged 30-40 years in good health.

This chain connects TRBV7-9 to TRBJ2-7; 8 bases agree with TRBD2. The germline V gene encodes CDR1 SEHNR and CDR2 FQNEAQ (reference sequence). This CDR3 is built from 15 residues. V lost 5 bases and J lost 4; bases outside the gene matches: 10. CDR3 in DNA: TGTGCCAGCAGCCAAGCGAGCGGGAGCACGTACGAGCAGTACTTC. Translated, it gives CASSQASGSTYEQYF.

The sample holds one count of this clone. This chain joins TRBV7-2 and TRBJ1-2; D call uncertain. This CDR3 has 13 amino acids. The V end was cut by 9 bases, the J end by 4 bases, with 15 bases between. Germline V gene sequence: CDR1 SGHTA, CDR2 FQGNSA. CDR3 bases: TGTGCCAGGGAATCGGGATCAGGCTATGGCTACACCTTC. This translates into CARESGSGYGYTF.

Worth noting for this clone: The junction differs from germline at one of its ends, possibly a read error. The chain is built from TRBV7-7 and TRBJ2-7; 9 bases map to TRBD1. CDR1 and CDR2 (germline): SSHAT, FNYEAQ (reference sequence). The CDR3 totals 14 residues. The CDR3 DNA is TGTGCTAGCAGCTTGGGGACAGGGCTTGGCGAGCAGTACTTC. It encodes CASSLGTGLGEQYF.

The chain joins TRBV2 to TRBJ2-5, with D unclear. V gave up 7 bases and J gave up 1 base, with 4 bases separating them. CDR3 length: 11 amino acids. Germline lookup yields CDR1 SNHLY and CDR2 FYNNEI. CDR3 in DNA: TGTGCCAGCATGTTCCAAGAGACCCAGTACTTC. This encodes CASMFQETQYF.

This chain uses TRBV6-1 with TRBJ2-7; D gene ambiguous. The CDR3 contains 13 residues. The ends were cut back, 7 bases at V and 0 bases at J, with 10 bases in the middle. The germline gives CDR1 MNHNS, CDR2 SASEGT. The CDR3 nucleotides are TGTGCCAGCACGGTGGCCCTCTCCTACGAGCAGTACTTC. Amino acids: CASTVALSYEQYF.

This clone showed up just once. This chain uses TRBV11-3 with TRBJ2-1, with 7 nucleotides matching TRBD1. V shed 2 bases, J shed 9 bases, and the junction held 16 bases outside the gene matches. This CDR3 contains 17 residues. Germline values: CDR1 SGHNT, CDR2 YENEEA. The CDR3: CASSLNRDRGLHGEQFF. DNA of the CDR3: TGTGCCAGCAGCTTAAACCGGGACAGAGGTTTACATGGTGAGCAGTTCTTC.

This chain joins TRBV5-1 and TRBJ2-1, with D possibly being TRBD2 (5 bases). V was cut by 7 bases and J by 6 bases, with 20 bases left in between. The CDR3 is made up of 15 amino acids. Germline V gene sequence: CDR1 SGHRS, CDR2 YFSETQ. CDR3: CASADLTQGSNEQFF. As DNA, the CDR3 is TGCGCCAGCGCGGATTTGACCCAAGGGAGCAATGAGCAGTTCTTC.

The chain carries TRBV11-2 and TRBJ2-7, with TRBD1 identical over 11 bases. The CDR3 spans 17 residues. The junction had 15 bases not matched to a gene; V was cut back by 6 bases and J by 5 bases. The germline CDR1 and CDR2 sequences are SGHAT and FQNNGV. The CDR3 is CASSRNVGQGAWNEQYF. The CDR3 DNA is TGTGCCAGCAGTCGAAACGTTGGACAGGGGGCCTGGAACGAGCAGTACTTC.

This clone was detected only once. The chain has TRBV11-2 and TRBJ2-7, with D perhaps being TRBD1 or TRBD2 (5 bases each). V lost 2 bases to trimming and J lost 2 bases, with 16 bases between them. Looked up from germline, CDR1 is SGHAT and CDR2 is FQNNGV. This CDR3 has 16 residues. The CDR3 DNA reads TGTGCCAGCAGCTTATTTCTGGGGACCTTCACCTACGAGCAGTACTTC. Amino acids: CASSLFLGTFTYEQYF.

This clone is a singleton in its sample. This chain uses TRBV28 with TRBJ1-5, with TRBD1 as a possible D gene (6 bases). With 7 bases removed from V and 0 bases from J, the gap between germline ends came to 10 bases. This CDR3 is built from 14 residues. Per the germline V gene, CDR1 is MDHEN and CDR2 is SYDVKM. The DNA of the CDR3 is TGTGCCAGCACACAGGGTTATAGCAATCAGCCCCAGCATTTT. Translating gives CASTQGYSNQPQHF.

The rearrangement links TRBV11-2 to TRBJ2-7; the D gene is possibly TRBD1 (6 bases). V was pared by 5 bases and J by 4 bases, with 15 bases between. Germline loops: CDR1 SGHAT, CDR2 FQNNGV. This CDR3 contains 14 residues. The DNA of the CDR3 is TGTGCCAGCAGCCACTGGACAGTAGGTTACGAGCAGTACTTC. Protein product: CASSHWTVGYEQYF.

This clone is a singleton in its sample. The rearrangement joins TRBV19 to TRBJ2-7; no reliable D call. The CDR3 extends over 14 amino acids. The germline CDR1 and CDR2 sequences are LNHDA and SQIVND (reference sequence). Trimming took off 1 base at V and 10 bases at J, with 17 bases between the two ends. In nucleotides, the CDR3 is TGTGCCAGTAGTATAGTGGCAGGTTTGGTCGAACAGTACTTC. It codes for CASSIVAGLVEQYF.

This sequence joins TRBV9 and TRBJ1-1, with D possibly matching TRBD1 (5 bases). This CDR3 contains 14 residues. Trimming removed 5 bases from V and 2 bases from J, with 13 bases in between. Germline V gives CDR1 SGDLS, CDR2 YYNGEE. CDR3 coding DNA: TGTGCCAGCAGTACCGGGACCTCAAACACTGAAGCTTTCTTT. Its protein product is CASSTGTSNTEAFF.

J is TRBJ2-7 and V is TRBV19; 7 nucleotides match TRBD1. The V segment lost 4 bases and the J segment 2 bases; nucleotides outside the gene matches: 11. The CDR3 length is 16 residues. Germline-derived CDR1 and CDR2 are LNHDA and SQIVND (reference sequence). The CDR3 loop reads CASSKKGGGPAYEQYF. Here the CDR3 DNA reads TGTGCCAGTAGTAAAAAAGGGGGCGGCCCAGCCTACGAGCAGTACTTC.

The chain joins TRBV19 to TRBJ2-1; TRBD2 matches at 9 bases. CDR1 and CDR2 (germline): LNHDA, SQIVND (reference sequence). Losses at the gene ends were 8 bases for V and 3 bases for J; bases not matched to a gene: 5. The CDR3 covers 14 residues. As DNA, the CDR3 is TGTGCCAGTCAGGGACTAGCTAGCTACAATGAGCAGTTCTTC. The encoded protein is CASQGLASYNEQFF.

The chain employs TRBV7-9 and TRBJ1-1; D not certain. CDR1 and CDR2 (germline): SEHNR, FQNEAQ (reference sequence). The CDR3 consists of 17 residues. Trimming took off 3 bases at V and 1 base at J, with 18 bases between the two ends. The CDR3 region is CASSFPSLRTKNTEAFF. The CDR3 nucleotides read TGTGCCAGCAGCTTCCCGAGCTTGAGGACGAAGAACACTGAAGCTTTCTTT.

CDR3 nucleotide sequence: TGTGCACTAGCGGGGTTCGCGAACACCGGGGAGCTGTTTTTT. This encodes CALAGFANTGELFF. This chain connects TRBV7-9 to TRBJ2-2, with 10 bases fitting TRBD2. This CDR3 region has 14 residues. From germline, CDR1 is SEHNR and CDR2 FQNEAQ (reference sequence).

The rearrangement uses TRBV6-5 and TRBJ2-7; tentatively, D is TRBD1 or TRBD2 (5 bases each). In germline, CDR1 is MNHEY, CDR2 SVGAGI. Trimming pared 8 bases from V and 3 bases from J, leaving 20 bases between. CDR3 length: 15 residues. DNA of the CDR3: TGTGCCAGCCGGGCGTACATGGGGGACGGCTACGAGCAGTACTTC. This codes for CASRAYMGDGYEQYF.

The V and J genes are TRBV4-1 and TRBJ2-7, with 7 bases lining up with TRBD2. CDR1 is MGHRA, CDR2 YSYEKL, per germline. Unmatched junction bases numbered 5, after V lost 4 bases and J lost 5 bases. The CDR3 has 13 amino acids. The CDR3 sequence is CASSPREGDEQYF. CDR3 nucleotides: TGCGCCAGCAGCCCAAGGGAGGGCGACGAGCAGTACTTC.

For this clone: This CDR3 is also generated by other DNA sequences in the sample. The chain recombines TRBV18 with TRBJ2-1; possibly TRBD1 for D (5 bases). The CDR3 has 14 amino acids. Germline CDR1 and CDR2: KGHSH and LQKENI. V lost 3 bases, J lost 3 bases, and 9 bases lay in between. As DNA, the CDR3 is TGTGCCAGCTCACCGACAGTCAGCTACAATGAGCAGTTCTTC. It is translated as CASSPTVSYNEQFF.

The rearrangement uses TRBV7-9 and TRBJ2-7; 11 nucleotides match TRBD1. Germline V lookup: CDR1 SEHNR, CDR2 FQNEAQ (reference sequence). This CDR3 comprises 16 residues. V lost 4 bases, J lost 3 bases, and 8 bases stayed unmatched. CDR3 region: CASSSSRDRGNYEQYF. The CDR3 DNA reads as TGTGCCAGCAGCTCTTCCCGGGACAGGGGGAACTACGAGCAGTACTTC.

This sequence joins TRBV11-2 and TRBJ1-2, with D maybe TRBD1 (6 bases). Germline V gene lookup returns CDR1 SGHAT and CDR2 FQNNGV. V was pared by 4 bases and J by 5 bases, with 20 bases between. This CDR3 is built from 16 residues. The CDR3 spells CASSSAGQRLSYGYTF. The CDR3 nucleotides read TGTGCCAGCAGCTCCGCGGGACAACGCCTCTCTTATGGCTACACCTTC.